These 23 T cell receptor beta chains share one sample of origin, sequenced in a study of T cell responses to AZD1222 COVID-19 vaccine. Measured with immunoSEQ multiplex PCR; TCRdb has only the in-frame clones, and not every one. The sample records under 150,000 clones, around 93% being singletons. The sample was peripheral blood, taken on day 0 of AZD1222 vaccination. The receptors were sampled from an adult in good health.

The J gene is TRBJ2-1, the V gene TRBV29-1, with 9 bases lining up with TRBD1. The CDR3 runs to 15 residues. CDR1 and CDR2 (germline): SQVTM, ANQGSEA. V lost 7 bases and J lost 7; bases outside the gene matches: 14. Here the CDR3 reads CSGLKWDRVSNEQFF. The CDR3 coding sequence is TGCAGCGGTCTGAAATGGGACAGGGTTTCGAATGAGCAGTTCTTC.

The chain uses TRBV9 and TRBJ2-1, with TRBD2 identical over 14 bases. This CDR3 region has 16 residues. Germline loops: CDR1 SGDLS, CDR2 YYNGEE. The J segment lost 10 bases and the V segment lost 2 bases, leaving 8 bases of the junction unmatched. The CDR3 nucleotides are TGTGCCAGCAGCGTTGGGACTAGCGGGGGATTGGCCGAGCAGTTCTTC. Translating it yields CASSVGTSGGLAEQFF.

The chain carries TRBV9 and TRBJ2-1, with 7 bases identical to TRBD1. V was clipped by 0 bases and J by 9 bases; unmatched bases: 6. Per germline, CDR1 SGDLS and CDR2 YYNGEE. This CDR3 is 14 amino acids long. The CDR3 is CASSVGRGRVEQFF. Here the CDR3 DNA reads TGTGCCAGCAGCGTAGGTAGGGGGCGGGTTGAGCAGTTCTTC.

This chain uses TRBV5-6 with TRBJ1-5; D call uncertain. Germline V gene sequence: CDR1 SGHDT, CDR2 YYEEEE. The length of the CDR3 is 15 residues. Trimming shortened V by 4 bases and J by 0 bases, and 11 bases separated the two germline ends. Here the CDR3 DNA reads TGTGCCAGCAGCGGCGGGCCTGATAGCAATCAGCCCCAGCATTTT. This codes for CASSGGPDSNQPQHF.

In this sample, this clone turned up once. The chain links TRBV6-1 to TRBJ1-5; D not certain. Germline CDR1 and CDR2: MNHNS and SASEGT. Trimming stripped 4 bases from V and 6 bases from J, with 13 bases between. The CDR3 is made up of 14 amino acids. The CDR3 loop is CASSVIQIVQPQHF. Written as DNA, the CDR3 is TGTGCCAGCAGTGTAATTCAGATTGTTCAGCCCCAGCATTTT.

V is TRBV28 and J is TRBJ1-2; maybe TRBD1 (6 bases). CDR3 length: 13 residues. Per germline, CDR1 MDHEN and CDR2 SYDVKM. The V end was cut by 2 bases, the J end by 3 bases, with 7 bases between. The CDR3 nucleotides are TGTGCCAGCAGTTTAACAGGGCACTATGGCTACACCTTC. This codes for CASSLTGHYGYTF.

CDR3 protein: CAISEGQLYEQYF. CDR3 bases: TGTGCCATCAGTGAGGGGCAATTGTACGAGCAGTACTTC. V and J are TRBV10-3 and TRBJ2-7; D is unclear. CDR1 is ENHRY, CDR2 SYGVKD, per germline. The CDR3 extends over 13 amino acids. With 2 bases removed from V and 4 bases from J, the gap between germline ends came to 9 bases.

V is TRBV2 and J is TRBJ2-5, with 14 bases identical to TRBD2. The CDR3 spans 15 residues. Germline values: CDR1 SNHLY, CDR2 FYNNEI. The J segment lost 2 bases and the V segment lost 6 bases, leaving 2 bases of the junction unmatched. The CDR3 bases are TGTGCCAGCAGGGGACTAGCGGGGGTGCAAGAGACCCAGTACTTC. Amino acids: CASRGLAGVQETQYF.

This clone was counted once. The chain joins TRBV9 to TRBJ2-5, with D uncertain. Germline V CDR1 and CDR2: SGDLS, YYNGEE. V shed 0 bases and J shed 4 bases, with 10 bases lying between them. The CDR3 has 14 amino acids. The CDR3 bases are TGTGCCAGCAGCGTAGTCGGAACCGGAGAGACCCAGTACTTC. This gives the protein CASSVVGTGETQYF.

The chain joins TRBV27 to TRBJ1-5; 7 positions match TRBD1. The CDR3 contains 15 residues. V lost 6 bases to trimming and J lost 4 bases; unmatched junction nucleotides: 9. Germline lookup yields CDR1 MNHEY and CDR2 SMNVEV (reference sequence). The CDR3 sequence: CASSRGDFGNQPQHF. The CDR3 region has the DNA TGTGCCAGCAGCAGGGGGGATTTTGGGAATCAGCCCCAGCATTTT.

The chain has TRBV27 and TRBJ2-1; TRBD2 matches at 8 bases. The CDR3 loop spans 16 amino acids. Germline values: CDR1 MNHEY, CDR2 SMNVEV (reference sequence). V was pared by 2 bases and J by 4 bases, with 7 bases of the junction left unmatched. This chain's CDR3 is CASSLEVSGTYNEQFF. The CDR3 DNA follows: TGTGCCAGCAGTTTAGAGGTTAGCGGGACATACAATGAGCAGTTCTTC.

The chain is built from TRBV28 and TRBJ1-5, with 8 bases aligning to TRBD1. J lost 2 bases, V lost 7 bases, and 10 bases had no gene match. This CDR3 is 16 amino acids long. Germline CDR1 and CDR2: MDHEN and SYDVKM. The CDR3 coding sequence is TGTGCCAGCACACCTCAGGGGGCGCCGGGCAATCAGCCCCAGCATTTT. Its translation is CASTPQGAPGNQPQHF.

V and J are TRBV5-4 and TRBJ2-7; 11 bases align to TRBD1. The V segment lost 4 bases and the J segment 5 bases; nucleotides outside the gene matches: 5. The CDR3 spans 14 residues. Germline CDR1 is SGHNT and CDR2 is YYREEE (reference sequence). This CDR3 reads CASSPWTGGNEQYF. CDR3 sequence (DNA): TGTGCCAGCAGCCCATGGACAGGGGGCAACGAGCAGTACTTC. The complete variable domain, with remaining parts taken from reference TRBV5-4 and TRBJ2-7, reads ETGVTQSPTHLIKTRGQQVTLRCSSQSGHNTVSWYQQALGQGPQFIFQYYREEENGRGNFPPRFSGLQFPNYSSELNVNALELDDSALYLCASSPWTGGNEQYFGPGTRLTVT.

The V call is TRBV28, the J call TRBJ1-2; weak D call: TRBD1 (5 bases). Germline V gene sequence: CDR1 MDHEN, CDR2 SYDVKM. V lost 7 bases and J 8 bases, leaving 26 bases between the germline ends. This CDR3 has 16 residues. The CDR3 protein is CASNGGGPPRLGGYTF. The CDR3 nucleotides read TGTGCCAGCAATGGGGGAGGGCCCCCGCGTTTAGGGGGCTACACCTTC.

This clone appeared a single time. The V gene is TRBV15, the J gene TRBJ2-3; 10 bases align to TRBD2. Germline V gene sequence: CDR1 LNHNV, CDR2 YYDKDF (reference sequence). The CDR3 consists of 16 residues. Unmatched junction bases numbered 4, after V lost 3 bases and J lost 1 base. The DNA for the CDR3 is TGTGCCACCAGCAGGATTACTAGCGGGGGCACAGATACGCAGTATTTT. Translating gives CATSRITSGGTDTQYF.

V usage is TRBV7-9 and J usage is TRBJ2-1; 8 positions match TRBD1. In germline, CDR1 is SEHNR, CDR2 FQNEAQ (reference sequence). Trimming removed 4 bases from V and 7 bases from J; junction bases left unmatched: 6. The CDR3 contains 14 residues. The CDR3 here is CASSSPDRVNEQFF. In nucleotides, the CDR3 is TGTGCCAGCAGCTCCCCGGACAGGGTAAATGAGCAGTTCTTC.

The V gene is TRBV27, the J gene TRBJ2-7; D perhaps matches TRBD2 (5 bases). The CDR3 has 15 amino acids. The ends were cut back, 5 bases at V and 1 base at J, with 15 bases in the middle. Looked up from germline, CDR1 is MNHEY and CDR2 is SMNVEV (reference sequence). The CDR3 here is CASSPLGGPSYEQYF. The CDR3 bases are TGTGCCAGCAGTCCCCTGGGCGGGCCATCCTACGAGCAGTACTTC.

The chain uses TRBV11-2 and TRBJ2-5; tentatively, D is TRBD1 or TRBD2 (6 bases each). Germline V gene data show CDR1 as SGHAT and CDR2 as FQNNGV. V shed 2 bases and J shed 4 bases, with 11 bases lying between them. This CDR3 spans 14 amino acids. In DNA, the CDR3 is TGTGCCAGCAGCTTAACGGGGGCTGGAGAGACCCAGTACTTC. Residues: CASSLTGAGETQYF.

This chain links TRBV28 with TRBJ1-2; D ambiguous. The CDR3 has 14 amino acids. Looked up from germline, CDR1 is MDHEN and CDR2 is SYDVKM. With 4 bases removed from V and 1 base from J, the gap between germline ends came to 10 bases. CDR3 DNA: TGTGCCAGCAGTTCCGGTGTAGTTAACTATGGCTACACCTTC. Residues: CASSSGVVNYGYTF.

The chain's CDR3 is CASSLGLNLLNEQFF. Here the CDR3 DNA reads TGTGCCAGCAGCTTGGGACTAAACCTTCTCAATGAGCAGTTCTTC. The chain joins TRBV5-4 to TRBJ2-1, with D possibly TRBD2 on 5 matching bases. The germline V gene encodes CDR1 SGHNT and CDR2 YYREEE (reference sequence). The V and J ends lost 0 bases and 6 bases respectively, with 13 bases between them. The CDR3 consists of 15 residues.

The genes are TRBV21-1 and TRBJ1-2. TRBV21-1 is a pseudogene segment. This CDR3 comprises 14 residues. CDR3 DNA sequence: TGTGCCAGCAGCAAATTTAGGACTAACTATGGCTACACCTTC. It specifies CASSKFRTNYGYTF.

Regarding this clone: The CDR3 does not end in the conserved phenylalanine or tryptophan, so this is likely a read error. The limits of the CDR3 on the DNA are not certain, so only TCRdb's listed CDR3 is given. The rearrangement links TRBV21-1 to TRBJ2-7; TRBD1, the D gene given by the table, was not confirmed from the DNA. TRBV21-1 constitutes a pseudogene. The CDR3 has 9 residues if both end residues are counted. The chain's CDR3 is CASLPHRAS.

The gene calls are TRBV5-1 and TRBJ2-3; 8 bases match TRBD2. The V gene's germline CDR1 is SGHRS and CDR2 YFSETQ. V dropped 4 bases and J dropped 4; count of bases not matched to a gene: 8. CDR3 size: 15 residues. The CDR3 sequence: CASSLTSEGPDTQYF. The CDR3 DNA sequence: TGCGCCAGCAGCCTGACTAGCGAGGGACCAGATACGCAGTATTTT.